This T cell receptor beta chain was captured by sequencing in a study of T cells expressing NK-cell markers. TCRdb reprocessed the 5' RACE reads; each CDR3 protein has one entry and no DNA is given. In all, the sample yields some 110,000 distinct CDR3 sequences. Germline V gives CDR1 DFQATT, CDR2 SNEGSKA (reference sequence). The CDR3 is 15 amino acids. V and J are TRBV20-1 and TRBJ1-4; as DNA is missing, the TRBD1 call by TCRdb cannot be tested. This sequence was found in a woman aged 18-69 years in good health. Sequenced sample: blood T cells: a sorted CD56 or NKG2C T cell subset, CD4+ or CD8+ T cells, or bulk PBMC T cells (not recorded which). The CDR3 here is CSATILTGSYEKLFF.